This T cell receptor (beta chain) appears in the sequencing data of a study of T cells in Graves' hyperthyroidism and ophthalmopathy. Germline V gene lookup returns CDR1 SEHNR and CDR2 FQNEAQ (reference sequence). The length of the CDR3 is 12 residues. V dropped 10 bases and J dropped 7 bases, with 14 bases sitting between them. Amplified TCR beta CDR3 regions derived from RNA transcripts. Researchers ran a first-round RT-PCR on the TCR CDR3 using the HTBI primer set. MiXCR, applied by TCRdb to the multiplex PCR reads, yields one record per CDR3 protein. The table records 730,000 or so distinct CDR3 sequences, 18% of them present only once. Study results and caveats: Most expanded thyroid clonotypes above 0.001 also appeared in blood.

The diagnoses drew upon clinical symptoms, serum thyroxine and TRAb, thyroid ultrasound and orbital computed tomography. This clonotype has just a few counts. Antigen specificity is unknown. This clonotype originated in a woman between 50 and 59 years old with Graves' hyperthyroidism that later progressed to Graves' ophthalmopathy. The chain carries TRBV7-9 and TRBJ1-3; D is uncertain. The specimen was blood. DNA of the CDR3: TGTGCCAACTCGGATGGGCCGAACACCATATATTTT. Protein sequence: CANSDGPNTIYF.